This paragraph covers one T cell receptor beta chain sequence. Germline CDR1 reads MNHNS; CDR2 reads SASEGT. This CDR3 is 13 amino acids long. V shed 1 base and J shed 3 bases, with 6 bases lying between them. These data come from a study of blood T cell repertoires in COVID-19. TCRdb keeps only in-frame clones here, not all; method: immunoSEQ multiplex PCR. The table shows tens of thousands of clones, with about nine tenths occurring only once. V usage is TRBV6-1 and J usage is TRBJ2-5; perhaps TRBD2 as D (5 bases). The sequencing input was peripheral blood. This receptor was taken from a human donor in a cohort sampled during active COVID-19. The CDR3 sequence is CASSEDGEETQYF. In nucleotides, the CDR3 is TGTGCCAGCAGTGAAGACGGGGAAGAGACCCAGTACTTC.